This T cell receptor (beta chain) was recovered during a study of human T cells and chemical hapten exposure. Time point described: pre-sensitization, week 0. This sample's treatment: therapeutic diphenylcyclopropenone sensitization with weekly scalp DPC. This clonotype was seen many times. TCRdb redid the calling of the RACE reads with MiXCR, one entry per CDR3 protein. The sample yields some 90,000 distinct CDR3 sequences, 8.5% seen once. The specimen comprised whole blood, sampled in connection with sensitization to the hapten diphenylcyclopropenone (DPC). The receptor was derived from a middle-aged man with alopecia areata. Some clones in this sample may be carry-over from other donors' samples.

The CDR3 reads CASGMREQYF. CDR3 nucleotide sequence: TGTGCCAGCGGCATGAGGGAGCAGTACTTC. The chain couples TRBV7-2 to TRBJ2-7; D is unresolved. V gave up 8 bases and J gave up 7 bases, with 9 bases separating them. The germline V gene has CDR1 SGHTA and CDR2 FQGNSA. The CDR3 covers 10 residues.